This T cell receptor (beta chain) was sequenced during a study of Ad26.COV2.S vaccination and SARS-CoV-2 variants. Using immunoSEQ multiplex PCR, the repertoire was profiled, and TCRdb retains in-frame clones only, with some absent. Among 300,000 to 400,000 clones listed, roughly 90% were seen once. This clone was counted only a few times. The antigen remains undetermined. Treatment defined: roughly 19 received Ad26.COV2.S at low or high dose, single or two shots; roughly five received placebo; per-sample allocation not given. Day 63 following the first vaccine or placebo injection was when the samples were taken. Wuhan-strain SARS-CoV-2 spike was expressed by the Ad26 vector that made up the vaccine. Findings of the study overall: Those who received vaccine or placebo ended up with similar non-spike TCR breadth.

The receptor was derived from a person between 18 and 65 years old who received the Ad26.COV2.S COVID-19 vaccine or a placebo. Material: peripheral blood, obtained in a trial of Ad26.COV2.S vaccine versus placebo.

DNA of the CDR3: TGTGCCAGCAGTGAGACTAGCGGGGGGGTCGGCACAGATACGCAGTATTTT. It is translated as CASSETSGGVGTDTQYF. This sequence joins TRBV6-4 and TRBJ2-3; 14 bases map to TRBD2. This CDR3 has 17 residues. Germline-derived CDR1 and CDR2 are MRHNA and SNTAGT. The V and J ends lost 3 bases and 1 base, in that order; junction bases with no gene match: 3.